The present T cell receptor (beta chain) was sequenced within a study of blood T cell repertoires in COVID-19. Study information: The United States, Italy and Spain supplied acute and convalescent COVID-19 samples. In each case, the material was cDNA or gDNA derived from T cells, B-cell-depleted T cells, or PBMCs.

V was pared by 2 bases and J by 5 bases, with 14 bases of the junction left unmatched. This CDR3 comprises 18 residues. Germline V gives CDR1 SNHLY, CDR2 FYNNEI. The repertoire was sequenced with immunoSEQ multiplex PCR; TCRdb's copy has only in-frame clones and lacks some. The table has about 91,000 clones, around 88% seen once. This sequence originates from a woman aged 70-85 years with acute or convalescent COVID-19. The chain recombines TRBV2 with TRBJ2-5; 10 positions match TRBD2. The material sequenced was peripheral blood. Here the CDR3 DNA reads TGTGCCAGCAGTGAATCGGCCCGGCTAGCGGGAGTGGGGGAGACCCAGTACTTC. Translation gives CASSESARLAGVGETQYF. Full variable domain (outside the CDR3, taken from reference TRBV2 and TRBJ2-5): EPEVTQTPSHQVTQMGQEVILRCVPISNHLYFYWYRQILGQKVEFLVSFYNNEISEKSEIFDDQFSVERPDGSNFTLKIRSTKLEDSAMYFCASSESARLAGVGETQYFGPGTRLLVL.